Detailed here is one T cell receptor (beta chain). Antigen specificity is unknown. This sample was included in a study of CD8+ T cells in alopecia areata. Whole-study findings and limits: Sequence data from scalp samples additionally include resident alphabeta T cells of normal skin.

Lesional scalp punch biopsies and peripheral blood were collected from alopecia areata patients. Isolated RNA was reverse transcribed into cDNA used as the sequencing template. Here immunoSEQ multiplex PCR was the method, and the copy in TCRdb shows in-frame clones only, minus some. The sample carries about 64,000 clones, roughly 46% recorded once. The CDR3 is 15 residues long. After removal of 4 bases from V and 0 bases from J, the junction contained 4 bases not matched to a gene. Germline V lookup: CDR1 SEHNR, CDR2 FQNEAQ (reference sequence). Sequencing input: NKG2D-low CD8+ T cells sorted from blood. The J gene is TRBJ1-1, the V gene TRBV7-9, with 8 bases that match TRBD1. This TCR came from a human donor with alopecia areata. CDR3 in amino acids: CASSSRQGMNTEAFF. The DNA of the CDR3 is TGTGCCAGCAGCTCGAGACAGGGGATGAACACTGAAGCTTTCTTT.